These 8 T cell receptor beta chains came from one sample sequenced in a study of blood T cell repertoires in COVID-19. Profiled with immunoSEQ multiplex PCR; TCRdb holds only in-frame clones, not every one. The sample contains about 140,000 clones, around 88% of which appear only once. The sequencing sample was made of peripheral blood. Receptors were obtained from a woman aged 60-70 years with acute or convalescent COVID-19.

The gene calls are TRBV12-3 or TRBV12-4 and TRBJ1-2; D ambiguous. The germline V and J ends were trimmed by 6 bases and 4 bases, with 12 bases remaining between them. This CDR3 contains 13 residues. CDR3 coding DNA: TGTGCCAGCAGCTCCGGGATTCGCTATGGCTACACCTTC. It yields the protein CASSSGIRYGYTF.

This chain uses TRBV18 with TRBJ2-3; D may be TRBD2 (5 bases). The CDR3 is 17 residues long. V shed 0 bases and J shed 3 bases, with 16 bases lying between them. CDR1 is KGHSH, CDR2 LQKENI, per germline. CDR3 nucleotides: TGTGCCAGCTCACCACCATTTGACTTTCGGAGGACAGATACGCAGTATTTT. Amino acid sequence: CASSPPFDFRRTDTQYF.

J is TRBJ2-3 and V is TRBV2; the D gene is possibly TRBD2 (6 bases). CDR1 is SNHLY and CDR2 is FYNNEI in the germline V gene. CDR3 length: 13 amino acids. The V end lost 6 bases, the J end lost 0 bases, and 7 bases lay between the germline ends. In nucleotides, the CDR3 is TGTGCCAGCAGGCGGGACAGCACAGATACGCAGTATTTT. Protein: CASRRDSTDTQYF.

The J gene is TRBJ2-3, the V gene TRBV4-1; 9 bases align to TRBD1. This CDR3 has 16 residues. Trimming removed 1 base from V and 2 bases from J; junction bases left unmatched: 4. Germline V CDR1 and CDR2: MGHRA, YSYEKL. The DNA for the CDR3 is TGCGCCAGCAGCCAAGGACAGGGGGGATCCACAGATACGCAGTATTTT. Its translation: CASSQGQGGSTDTQYF.

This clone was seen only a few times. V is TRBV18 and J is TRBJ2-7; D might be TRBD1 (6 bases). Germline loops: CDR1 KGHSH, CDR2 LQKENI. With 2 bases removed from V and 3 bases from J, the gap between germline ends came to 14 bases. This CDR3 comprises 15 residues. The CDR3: CASSPSRTARYEQYF. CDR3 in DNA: TGTGCCAGCTCACCATCTCGGACAGCTCGCTACGAGCAGTACTTC.

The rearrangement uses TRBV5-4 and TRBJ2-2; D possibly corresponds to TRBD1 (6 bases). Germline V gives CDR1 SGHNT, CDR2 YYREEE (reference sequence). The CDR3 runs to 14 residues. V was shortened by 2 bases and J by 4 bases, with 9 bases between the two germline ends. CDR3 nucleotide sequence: TGTGCCAGCAGCTTTTGGGGGCCCACCGGGGAGCTGTTTTTT. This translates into CASSFWGPTGELFF.

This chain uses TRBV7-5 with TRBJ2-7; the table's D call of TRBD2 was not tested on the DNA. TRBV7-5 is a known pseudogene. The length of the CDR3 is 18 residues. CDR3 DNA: TGTGCCAGAAGCTTAAGGCCGGCTAGCGGATTAAAAACCTACGAGCAGTACTTC. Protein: CARSLRPASGLKTYEQYF.

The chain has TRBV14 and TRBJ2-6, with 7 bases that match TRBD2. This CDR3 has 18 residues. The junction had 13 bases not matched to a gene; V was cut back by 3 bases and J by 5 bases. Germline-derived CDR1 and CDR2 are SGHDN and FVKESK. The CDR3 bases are TGTGCCAGCAGCCACCTCGAAAGCGGGACCACGCGGGCCAACGTCCTGACTTTC. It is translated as CASSHLESGTTRANVLTF.